Shown below are 18 T cell receptor beta chains from a single sample sequenced in a study of T cells after yellow fever vaccination. TCRdb re-analysed the 5' RACE reads in MiXCR, keeping a single row per CDR3 protein. The table shows over 300,000 distinct CDR3 sequences, with about 6.9% occurring only once. The sequenced sample was PBMCs, obtained about 41 days after the first yellow fever vaccination. The receptors shown here come from a man between 18 and 29 years old who received the YFV17D yellow fever vaccine.

This clonotype was found many times. The chain joins TRBV7-2 to TRBJ2-5, with D tentatively TRBD2 (6 bases). V shed 2 bases and J shed 2 bases, with 15 bases lying between them. The CDR3 totals 16 residues. Germline V gene lookup returns CDR1 SGHTA and CDR2 FQGNSA. The CDR3 sequence is CASSLTSIWGQETQYF. The CDR3 DNA reads TGTGCCAGCAGCTTAACTAGCATCTGGGGTCAAGAGACCCAGTACTTC.

The chain combines TRBV7-9 with TRBJ1-6, with no clear D. The CDR3 is 16 residues long. The V gene lost 5 bases and the J gene lost 5 bases, with 16 bases spanning the gap. Per germline, CDR1 SEHNR and CDR2 FQNEAQ (reference sequence). Here the CDR3 reads CASSHTPGQHNSPLHF. The CDR3 bases are TGTGCCAGCAGCCACACCCCCGGCCAGCATAATTCACCCCTCCACTTT.

The sample holds many counts of this clonotype. The V and J genes are TRBV7-9 and TRBJ2-4, with D hard to call. The V and J ends lost 2 bases and 5 bases respectively, with 7 bases between them. The CDR3 length is 13 residues. The V gene's germline CDR1 is SEHNR and CDR2 FQNEAQ (reference sequence). CDR3 DNA sequence: TGTGCCAGCAGCTTATGGCAAGAAAACATTCAGTACTTC. It yields the protein CASSLWQENIQYF.

This clonotype has a count of ten or more. The genes are TRBV10-3 and TRBJ2-1; 7 positions agree with TRBD1. The length of the CDR3 is 15 residues. The germline V gene encodes CDR1 ENHRY and CDR2 SYGVKD. V trimming: 2 bases; J trimming: 7 bases; junction bases outside the gene matches: 8. CDR3 sequence: CAISEVGTATNEQFF. The CDR3 DNA sequence: TGTGCCATCAGTGAGGTTGGGACAGCAACTAATGAGCAGTTCTTC.

This clonotype was seen only a few times. V and J are TRBV5-1 and TRBJ2-3; D unresolved. CDR1 and CDR2 from the germline V gene are SGHRS and YFSETQ. The CDR3 covers 12 residues. Trimming removed 4 bases at V and 8 bases at J, with 11 bases between. CDR3 sequence reads: CASSTERRTQYF. In nucleotides, the CDR3 is TGCGCCAGCAGCACGGAACGTCGTACGCAGTATTTT.

This clonotype showed up many times. The V gene is TRBV20-1, the J gene TRBJ1-2; D remains unclear. The ends were cut back, 6 bases at V and 5 bases at J, with 10 bases in the middle. This CDR3 region has 11 residues. Germline V gives CDR1 DFQATT, CDR2 SNEGSKA (reference sequence). The CDR3 region has the DNA TGCAGTGCCAGACCGATTTATGGCTACACCTTC. This encodes CSARPIYGYTF.

Only a few counts were recorded for this clonotype. The chain couples TRBV4-1 to TRBJ1-1, with a possible D match to TRBD1 (5 bases). The CDR3 consists of 14 residues. Germline CDR1 is MGHRA and CDR2 is YSYEKL. Trimming left V 1 base short and J 1 base short, with 7 bases between. The CDR3 reads CASSQVTANTEAFF. DNA of the CDR3: TGCGCCAGCAGCCAAGTGACAGCGAACACTGAAGCTTTCTTT.

This clonotype was detected a few times. This sequence joins TRBV6-2 or TRBV6-3 and TRBJ2-5, with D unresolved. V lost 3 bases to trimming and J lost 5 bases, with 10 bases between them. From germline, CDR1 is MNHEY and CDR2 SVGEGT. CDR3 length equals 13 residues. This CDR3 is CASSYTAWETQYF. Written as DNA, the CDR3 is TGTGCCAGCAGTTATACCGCGTGGGAGACCCAGTACTTC.

V and J are TRBV5-1 and TRBJ2-7, with D possibly being TRBD1 (6 bases). CDR3 size: 13 residues. Trimming took off 6 bases at V and 2 bases at J, with 12 bases between the two ends. CDR1 and CDR2 from the germline V gene are SGHRS and YFSETQ. The CDR3 DNA follows: TGCGCCAGCACTGACAGGCTAACCTACGAGCAGTACTTC. Protein: CASTDRLTYEQYF.

The chain is built from TRBV7-9 and TRBJ1-6; D unresolved. The CDR3 covers 14 residues. The germline V gene encodes CDR1 SEHNR and CDR2 FQNEAQ (reference sequence). Trimming removed 5 bases from V and 7 bases from J, with 12 bases in between. This CDR3 reads CASSRLPANSPLHF. In nucleotides, the CDR3 is TGTGCCAGCAGCCGACTTCCGGCAAATTCACCCCTCCACTTT.

This clonotype appeared a few times. The rearrangement links TRBV10-3 to TRBJ2-1; D is unclear. Looked up from germline, CDR1 is ENHRY and CDR2 is SYGVKD. This CDR3 has 14 residues. Trimming pared 1 base from V and 0 bases from J, leaving 4 bases between. Here the CDR3 reads CAISEYSSYNEQFF. In nucleotides, the CDR3 is TGTGCCATCAGTGAGTACAGCTCCTACAATGAGCAGTTCTTC.

The CDR3 loop is CASSPIDRVNSLHF. The DNA of the CDR3 is TGTGCCAGCAGCCCGATTGACAGGGTAAATTCCCTCCACTTT. The chain is built from TRBV5-4 and TRBJ1-6; 7 nucleotides match TRBD1. The V segment lost 4 bases and the J segment 14 bases; nucleotides outside the gene matches: 12. The CDR3 loop spans 14 amino acids. Germline CDR1 SGHNT, CDR2 YYREEE (reference sequence).

There are a few counts of this clonotype. CDR3 region: CASSSMTPAGTDTQYF. CDR3 sequence (DNA): TGCGCCAGCAGCTCTATGACCCCGGCGGGCACAGATACGCAGTATTTT. The chain employs TRBV5-1 and TRBJ2-3; unclear D gene. With 3 bases removed from V and 1 base from J, the gap between germline ends came to 15 bases. The CDR3 totals 16 residues. Germline V lookup: CDR1 SGHRS, CDR2 YFSETQ.

This clonotype was seen many times. This chain connects TRBV5-1 to TRBJ2-3; D is uncertain. This CDR3 is 16 amino acids long. Trimming shortened V by 3 bases and J by 4 bases, and 18 bases separated the two germline ends. Germline loops: CDR1 SGHRS, CDR2 YFSETQ. The CDR3 DNA sequence: TGCGCCAGCAGCTCCCGGATATCGACGCCGCCAGATACGCAGTATTTT. Translating it yields CASSSRISTPPDTQYF.

Regarding this clonotype: Possible read error: a much larger clone is one base away. This chain uses TRBV20-1 with TRBJ2-3; D may be TRBD2 (5 bases). Germline CDR1 reads DFQATT; CDR2 reads SNEGSKA (reference sequence). Trimming took 3 bases from V and 6 from J, leaving 22 bases between them. The length of the CDR3 is 16 residues. The CDR3 protein is CSARGFLANSCDTQYF. The CDR3 DNA reads TGCAGTGCTAGGGGCTTTCTAGCAAATAGCTGCGATACGCAGTATTTT.

The table lists this clonotype with many counts. The chain links TRBV7-6 to TRBJ2-2; D may be TRBD1 (5 bases). Germline values: CDR1 SGHVS, CDR2 FNYEAQ. The V end lost 0 bases, the J end lost 4 bases, and 9 bases lay between the germline ends. This CDR3 spans 15 amino acids. The CDR3 DNA reads TGTGCCAGCAGCTTAGCGGGGCAGGGCACCGGGGAGCTGTTTTTT. Its protein is CASSLAGQGTGELFF.

This clonotype was found a few times. The chain combines TRBV12-3 or TRBV12-4 with TRBJ2-3; TRBD2 aligns across 15 bases. V gave up 5 bases and J gave up 4 bases; unmatched junction bases: 16. CDR3 length: 20 amino acids. The CDR3 loop reads CASSRVGTSGGPLLPDTQYF. DNA for the CDR3: TGTGCCAGCAGTCGTGTTGGGACTAGCGGGGGGCCCCTCTTACCAGATACGCAGTATTTT.

This clonotype was seen a few times. This chain uses TRBV5-1 with TRBJ1-2, with D tentatively TRBD1 (6 bases). Trimming stripped 0 bases from V and 4 bases from J, with 16 bases between. Germline CDR1 SGHRS, CDR2 YFSETQ. This CDR3 is 16 amino acids long. CDR3 nucleotides: TGCGCCAGCAGCTTGGCCGGACAGTTTCGGGCCTATGGCTACACCTTC. This codes for CASSLAGQFRAYGYTF. Looking up the rest from reference TRBV5-1 and TRBJ1-2 gives the full variable domain: KAGVTQTPRYLIKTRGQQVTLSCSPISGHRSVSWYQQTPGQGLQFLFEYFSETQRNKGNFPGRFSGRQFSNSRSEMNVSTLELGDSALYLCASSLAGQFRAYGYTFGSGTRLTVV.